A selection of T cell receptor beta chains follows, all from one sample in a study of neurological immune-mediated disorders. MiXCR, applied by TCRdb to the 5' RACE reads, yields one record per CDR3 protein. Among 20,000 to 30,000 distinct CDR3 sequences listed, 5% to 7% were seen once. Sequencing was done on a sample of PBMCs. These receptors were obtained from a woman aged 40 to 50 in good health. CDR3s leave out the opening cysteine and the closing phenylalanine or tryptophan. D genes are given only for firm matches. Part of the rows lack a size; the others show once, few, many or a class for expanded clones.

D: TRBD2; size: many; V: TRBV20-1; length: 14; CDR3: SAQRTSGAFYNEQF
D: TRBD1; size: many; V: TRBV3-1; length: 14; CDR3: ASSHRQGGKNSPLH
D: .; size: many; V: TRBV28; length: 13; CDR3: ASRHAFSGANVLT
D: TRBD2; size: many; V: TRBV19; length: 14; CDR3: ASRSGGVGLTDTQY
D: .; size: many; V: TRBV18; length: 10; CDR3: ASSQDEEKLF
D: .; size: medium-sized; V: TRBV20-1; length: 10; CDR3: RGGTTNEKLF
D: TRBD1; size: few; V: TRBV5-8; length: 12; CDR3: ASSLDGTGDTQY
D: TRBD2; size: .; V: TRBV5-1; length: 12; CDR3: ASGSSGRWETQY
D: .; size: many; V: TRBV6-2/TRBV6-3; length: 13; CDR3: ASRTYGAGTQPQH
D: .; size: many; V: TRBV7-9; length: 17; CDR3: ASSFPDYRVQVNGNTIY
D: TRBD1; size: many; V: TRBV18; length: 15; CDR3: ASSPQGASSGANVLT
D: .; size: many; V: TRBV20-1; length: 11; CDR3: SATFRDNEKLF
D: .; size: many; V: TRBV6-1; length: 10; CDR3: ASSELEETQY
D: TRBD1; size: many; V: TRBV6-6; length: 13; CDR3: ASKIGTGGGQPQH
D: .; size: many; V: TRBV4-2; length: 12; CDR3: ASSRAAGYNEQF
D: .; size: medium-sized; V: TRBV12-3/TRBV12-4; length: 12; CDR3: ASSSMGGASEQY
D: TRBD1; size: many; V: TRBV10-3; length: 11; CDR3: ATRPGQGNIQY
D: .; size: many; V: TRBV5-5; length: 13; CDR3: ASSLYQSSYNEQF
D: .; size: many; V: TRBV19; length: 11; CDR3: ASSIDLAGTYT
D: TRBD1; size: many; V: TRBV20-1; length: 12; CDR3: SARVGQGGQPQH
D: .; size: many; V: TRBV5-1; length: 14; CDR3: ASSYVLQGSSYEQY
D: .; size: many; V: TRBV3-1; length: 13; CDR3: ASSQEGTLGNGYT
D: .; size: many; V: TRBV7-2; length: 14; CDR3: ASSFMSAGNYYEQY
D: TRBD2; size: many; V: TRBV6-5; length: 15; CDR3: ASSYSISGLAGGEQF
D: TRBD1; size: many; V: TRBV6-5; length: 13; CDR3: ASRPQGPSGNTIY
D: TRBD1; size: many; V: TRBV6-6; length: 12; CDR3: ASRRDRGAYGYT
D: .; size: many; V: TRBV12-3/TRBV12-4; length: 11; CDR3: ASSRDNNEKLF
D: .; size: many; V: TRBV7-2; length: 11; CDR3: ASSLVVTYEQY
D: .; size: .; V: TRBV29-1; length: 11; CDR3: SVAKTGTTEAF
D: TRBD1; size: many; V: TRBV5-6; length: 11; CDR3: ASSLGQEYEQY
D: .; size: many; V: TRBV18; length: 9; CDR3: ASSKNNEQF
D: .; size: many; V: TRBV4-3; length: 14; CDR3: ASSQDGGAGANVLT
D: TRBD2; size: many; V: TRBV7-2; length: 13; CDR3: ASSLAGRGLGEQF
D: .; size: many; V: TRBV6-5; length: 14; CDR3: ASSRGLRGGTGELF
D: .; size: many; V: TRBV12-3/TRBV12-4; length: 11; CDR3: ASSLAESYEQY